The present T cell receptor (beta chain) was sequenced within a study of neoadjuvant anti-PD-1 for oral cavity cancer. Study-level information: Patients mostly received three to four biweekly nivolumab doses at 3 mg/kg before surgery. Around day 43, patients without progression received a fourth nivolumab dose before surgery.

The germline V gene encodes CDR1 ENHRY and CDR2 SYGVKD. CDR3 size: 15 residues. The J segment lost 0 bases and the V segment lost 10 bases, leaving 7 bases of the junction unmatched. Patients had HPV-negative, locally advanced oral cavity squamous cell carcinoma. Blood libraries mostly used around 500 ng genomic DNA, six replicates each. This table comes from immunoSEQ multiplex PCR, and its TCRdb copy is limited to in-frame clones, with some not included. The data contain tens of thousands of clones, 65% to 85% of them seen just once; the ten biggest clones take up 3.4%. The TCR sequence derives from a person aged 35-79 years with oral cavity squamous cell carcinoma. The chain employs TRBV10-3 and TRBJ2-1; 9 bases match TRBD1. The source material was PBMCs, sampled before nivolumab (anti-PD-1) treatment. CDR3: CATAGQGLSYNEQFF. In DNA form, the CDR3 reads TGTGCCACCGCGGGACAGGGCCTCTCCTACAATGAGCAGTTCTTC.